This T cell receptor (beta chain) was sequenced in a study of blood T cell repertoires in COVID-19. Whole-study context: T cells, B-cell-depleted T cells, or PBMCs supplied cDNA or gDNA.

CDR3 length equals 14 residues. In germline, CDR1 is WSHSY, CDR2 SAAADI. Trimming cost V 6 bases and J 3 bases, with 12 bases left between them. Original handling: Quantification of nucleated cells was approximated via reference gene primer amplification. The table came from immunoSEQ multiplex PCR; TCRdb's copy has only in-frame clones and leaves some out. The V and J calls and clone size come from that table; D and trimming were worked out from the DNA. Among about 190,000 clones listed, 84% were seen once. Sequencing was carried out using peripheral blood. The chain has TRBV10-2 and TRBJ2-1; D unresolved. The receptor comes from a woman aged 70 to 79 with active or convalescent COVID-19. The CDR3 loop reads CASSRKQNYNEQFF. CDR3 nucleotides: TGCGCCAGCAGCCGGAAACAGAACTACAATGAGCAGTTCTTC.